This record concerns one T cell receptor beta chain sequence. This clone was found once. Its binding antigen is unknown. Base qualities are not provided; no much larger clone lies one nucleotide away. These data come from a study of memory CD4+ T cells and cytomegalovirus serostatus (dated by TCRdb to about 2019). Notes on the research overall: A total of some 35 healthy Belgian adults, of whom 9 were CMV seropositive and about 24 were CMV seronegative, were included in the cohort. To replicate a published TCR-based CMV serostatus classifier, the study sequenced CD4+ memory TCRbeta repertoires from a Belgian cohort whose cytomegalovirus serostatus was known.

Points the paper makes about the study in general: CMV serostatus prediction reached a median bootstrapped AUC of about 0.95 with the original framework and 0.9 to 0.93 with a US-trained random forest. Unlike the original study, which covered naive and memory CD4+ and CD8+ populations, the Belgian study sequenced only CD4+CD45RO+ memory cells. Of fewer than 200 previously reported CMV-associated TCRbeta sequences, approximately 70 appeared in the CD4+ memory repertoires, each in one to five individuals. Results were interpreted as suggesting that the CMV-associated TCR signature is largely present in the CD4+ memory repertoire. The original-framework classifier achieved a median bootstrapped AUC of almost 0.97 with a 95% CI of 0.76-1.00 on the Belgian cohort.

The germline V gene (reference sequence) supplies CDR1 LNHDA and CDR2 SQIVND. Trimming at the junction amounts to 4 bases on V and 7 bases on J, and the germline ends lie 11 bases apart. Including the terminal cysteine and phenylalanine, the CDR3 comprises 13 residues. Kept here is only the CDR3 DNA, which spans 39 bases and is read in frame from base 1. The Quick-DNA Microprep Kit was used to extract genomic DNA from the sorted cells. Amplification of TCRbeta DNA was done with the immunoSEQ hsTCRbeta kit, following the protocol from the manufacturer. TCRbeta libraries were sequenced on an Illumina MiSeq instrument. The authors' analysis ran thus. Following removal of out-of-frame sequences, 2.2 million or so distinct TCRbeta sequences were retained, with an average of roughly 71,000 per individual. Each individual was scored by the count of around 160 previously reported CMV-associated TCRbeta sequences and the total productive distinct TCRbeta count. A beta-binomial model was reimplemented in Python, and scikit-learn random forests with default parameters were trained on data from the US cohort. Classifier performance on the Belgian cohort was summarized as median AUC with percentile confidence intervals over 10,000 bootstrap iterations. TCRdb carries this immuneACCESS record with in-frame sequences only. Its versions omit some clonotypes, under half of them owing to an unresolved V gene in the studies checked, with the rest unexplained. For V, J and clone size, that table is used; D and trimming come from the DNA. In all, the sample holds about 80,000 clones, and less than 90% of those were seen once. The leading ten clones occupy roughly 0.85% of the sample.

A FACSAria II was used to sort memory CD4+ T cells, defined as single viable CD3+CD4+CD8-CD45RO+ cells. CMV serostatus was determined with a Roche Elecsys assay detecting serum IgG against CMV pp150, pp28, p38 and p52. Once the samples were thawed, total CD4+ T cells were enriched through positive selection using CD4 magnetic microbeads. The samples came from a separate study whose specific focus was interrogating the CD4+ T cell memory repertoire. Peripheral blood mononuclear cells were isolated and cryopreserved following standard operating procedures; serum was stored at -80 °C. The staining relied on CD3-PerCP (BW264/56), CD4-APC (RPA-T4), CD45RO-PE (UCHT1) and CD8-Pacific Orange (3B5) antibodies, and Sytox blue was used to exclude non-viable cells.

This TCR came from an adult in good health and CMV-seronegative. Input material: memory CD4+ T cells from blood. This sequence uses TRBV19 and TRBJ1-5, and TRBD1 may be the D gene, going by 6 matching bases. The CDR3 is CASSTRGAQPQHF. The nucleotide sequence reads TGTGCCAGTAGTACGCGGGGGGCACAGCCCCAGCATTTT. The CDR3 plus the reference TRBV19 and TRBJ1-5 genes for the other parts give the full variable domain: DGGITQSPKYLFRKEGQNVTLSCEQNLNHDAMYWYRQDPGQGLRLIYYSQIVNDFQKGDIAEGYSVSREKKESFPLTVTSAQKNPTAFYLCASSTRGAQPQHFGDGTRLSIL.